These 19 T cell receptor beta chains came from one sample sequenced in a study of blood T cells in healthy people across ages. Next came a second PCR, run for about 7 to 12 cycles, which used a sample-barcoded 5' primer along with a J-beta primer mix. TCRdb processed the 5' RACE reads anew with MiXCR; each CDR3 protein has one entry. Of 1.5 million to 2 million distinct CDR3 sequences in the sample, 40% to 55% were seen once. The sample taken for sequencing was blood. These receptors were obtained from a woman in her thirties or forties in good health.

The table lists this clonotype with many counts. The chain joins TRBV6-5 to TRBJ2-5; D remains unclear. Germline V CDR1 and CDR2: MNHEY, SVGAGI. The CDR3 covers 13 residues. V dropped 6 bases and J dropped 1 base, with 9 bases sitting between them. CDR3 amino acids: CASSRTVQETQYF. The CDR3 DNA sequence: TGTGCCAGCAGCCGGACGGTCCAAGAGACCCAGTACTTC.

This clonotype was counted a few times. V is TRBV5-1 and J is TRBJ2-5, with 9 bases that match TRBD1. Germline loops: CDR1 SGHRS, CDR2 YFSETQ. The CDR3 loop spans 13 amino acids. V lost 4 bases, J lost 11 bases, and 9 bases stayed unmatched. CDR3 amino acids: CASSTGTGQEQYF. For the CDR3, the DNA is TGCGCCAGCAGCACCGGGACAGGGCAAGAGCAGTACTTC.

The genes are TRBV11-2 and TRBJ2-7, with D tentatively TRBD1 (6 bases). Germline lookup yields CDR1 SGHAT and CDR2 FQNNGV. V lost 6 bases to trimming and J lost 1 base, with 16 bases between them. This CDR3 is 15 amino acids long. The CDR3, as DNA: TGTGCCAGCAGACATTTCACAGGGAAATCCTACGAGCAGTACTTC. Translated, it gives CASRHFTGKSYEQYF.

The genes are TRBV7-2 and TRBJ2-3; 10 nucleotides align to TRBD2. V gave up 1 base and J gave up 4 bases; unmatched junction bases: 8. The CDR3 has 17 residues. Germline lookup yields CDR1 SGHTA and CDR2 FQGNSA. The chain's CDR3 is CASSLGSLAGVADTQYF. Written as DNA, the CDR3 is TGTGCCAGCAGCTTAGGATCGCTAGCGGGGGTCGCAGATACGCAGTATTTT. The full variable domain, completed using reference TRBV7-2 and TRBJ2-3, is GAGVSQSPSNKVTEKGKDVELRCDPISGHTALYWYRQSLGQGLEFLIYFQGNSAPDKSGLPSDRFSAERTGGSVSTLTIQRTQQEDSAVYLCASSLGSLAGVADTQYFGPGTRLTVL.

This clonotype has only a few counts. The V gene is TRBV7-2, the J gene TRBJ2-7; 15 nucleotides align to TRBD2. The CDR3 sequence is 18 residues long. Unmatched junction bases numbered 11, after V lost 2 bases and J lost 6 bases. Per germline, CDR1 SGHTA and CDR2 FQGNSA. CDR3 protein: CASSLIFRTSGGAGEQYF. The CDR3 DNA is TGTGCCAGCAGCTTAATTTTTAGGACTAGCGGGGGGGCGGGCGAGCAGTACTTC.

This clonotype came up a few times. V usage is TRBV25-1 and J usage is TRBJ2-5; TRBD1 matches 8 bases. V lost 6 bases to trimming and J lost 2 bases; unmatched junction nucleotides: 8. This CDR3 has 15 amino acids. Germline values: CDR1 MGHDK, CDR2 SYGVNS. The CDR3 protein is CASRDDRGPQETQYF. The CDR3 DNA sequence: TGTGCCAGCAGAGACGACAGGGGCCCACAAGAGACCCAGTACTTC. Using reference TRBV25-1 and TRBJ2-5 for the parts outside the CDR3, the full variable domain is EADIYQTPRYLVIGTGKKITLECSQTMGHDKMYWYQQDPGMELHLIHYSYGVNSTEKGDLSSESTVSRIRTEHFPLTLESARPSHTSQYLCASRDDRGPQETQYFGPGTRLLVL.

The rearrangement uses TRBV6-5 and TRBJ2-1; the match to TRBD2 covers 12 bases. This CDR3 has 14 amino acids. After removal of 6 bases from V and 7 bases from J, the junction contained 4 bases not matched to a gene. Germline CDR1 and CDR2: MNHEY and SVGAGI. The DNA for the CDR3 is TGTGCCAGCAGAAGACTAGCGGGGGCAAATGAGCAGTTCTTC. As protein: CASRRLAGANEQFF.

This clonotype was counted a few times. The chain employs TRBV7-2 and TRBJ2-5; possibly TRBD2 for D (6 bases). V was clipped by 5 bases and J by 2 bases, with 18 bases between them. The CDR3 extends over 16 amino acids. CDR1 is SGHTA, CDR2 FQGNSA, per germline. The CDR3 region is CASSANSGGVQETQYF. The CDR3 DNA sequence: TGTGCCAGCAGCGCAAACAGCGGCGGGGTTCAAGAGACCCAGTACTTC.

This clonotype was recorded once. The V and J genes are TRBV29-1 and TRBJ2-1, with 9 bases identical to TRBD1. V shed 5 bases and J 10 bases; nucleotides not matched to a gene: 12. The CDR3 extends over 14 amino acids. Germline loops: CDR1 SQVTM, CDR2 ANQGSEA. CDR3 region: CSVRNRDRAYEQFF. In DNA, the CDR3 is TGCAGCGTTCGAAACCGGGACAGGGCCTACGAGCAGTTCTTC.

The chain recombines TRBV10-3 with TRBJ2-3, with 10 bases fitting TRBD2. This CDR3 comprises 16 residues. Germline CDR1 reads ENHRY; CDR2 reads SYGVKD. After removal of 2 bases from V and 4 bases from J, the junction contained 6 bases not matched to a gene. The CDR3 region has the DNA TGTGCCATCAGTGAGCCTCTAGCGGGGGCTCCAGATACGCAGTATTTT. This encodes CAISEPLAGAPDTQYF.

This chain joins TRBV11-2 and TRBJ1-2; the D is unclear. CDR3 length: 16 amino acids. Germline V gives CDR1 SGHAT, CDR2 FQNNGV. The V end lost 4 bases, the J end lost 4 bases, and 19 bases lay between the germline ends. CDR3 nucleotides: TGTGCCAGCAGCTCCTTCGGGGAGGGCCTAGGCTATGGCTACACCTTC. It yields the protein CASSSFGEGLGYGYTF. The whole variable domain, filled in from reference TRBV11-2 and TRBJ1-2, reads EAGVAQSPRYKIIEKRQSVAFWCNPISGHATLYWYQQILGQGPKLLIQFQNNGVVDDSQLPKDRFSAERLKGVDSTLKIQPAKLEDSAVYLCASSSFGEGLGYGYTFGSGTRLTVV.

The genes are TRBV3-1 and TRBJ2-1, with TRBD2 identical over 10 bases. This CDR3 is built from 12 residues. V gave up 4 bases and J gave up 12 bases; unmatched junction bases: 3. Germline loops: CDR1 LGHDT, CDR2 YNNKEL (reference sequence). The CDR3 DNA reads as TGTGCCAGCAGCCTCAGACTAGCGGGGCAGTTCTTC. Protein product: CASSLRLAGQFF.

This clonotype was counted only a few times. This chain links TRBV20-1 with TRBJ2-5; the D is unclear. The better agreement between TRBJ2-7 and the DNA end casts doubt on the J call. CDR1 is DFQATT and CDR2 is SNEGSKA in the germline V gene (reference sequence). The CDR3 sequence is 8 residues long. The CDR3 loop is CSPGEQYF. The CDR3, as DNA: TGCAGTCCTGGCGAGCAGTACTTC.

The rearrangement uses TRBV5-1 and TRBJ2-3, with D tentatively TRBD1 (5 bases). V was pared by 0 bases and J by 3 bases, with 11 bases between. This CDR3 has 15 amino acids. From germline, CDR1 is SGHRS and CDR2 YFSETQ. CDR3 amino acids: CASSLAPAGTDTQYF. The CDR3 DNA reads as TGCGCCAGCAGCTTGGCTCCGGCAGGGACAGATACGCAGTATTTT.

This chain connects TRBV12-3 or TRBV12-4 to TRBJ2-5; D may be TRBD1 (5 bases). CDR3 length equals 14 residues. The V and J ends lost 8 bases and 1 base respectively, with 14 bases between them. The CDR3 DNA follows: TGTGCCAGCCGACCACAGGTGGGCCAAGAGACCCAGTACTTC. Its protein is CASRPQVGQETQYF.

This clonotype has just a few counts. The chain has TRBV9 and TRBJ2-1; perhaps TRBD2 as D (5 bases). The ends were cut back, 2 bases at V and 0 bases at J, with 9 bases in the middle. Germline CDR1 reads SGDLS; CDR2 reads YYNGEE. The CDR3 extends over 15 amino acids. The CDR3 DNA follows: TGTGCCAGCAGCGTCGGGAAGAGCTCCTACAATGAGCAGTTCTTC. Translation: CASSVGKSSYNEQFF.

This rearrangement joins TRBV7-8 to TRBJ2-6, with 7 bases aligning to TRBD1. There are 22 residues in the CDR3. Germline V gene lookup returns CDR1 SGHVS and CDR2 FQNEAQ. Trimming removed 0 bases from V and 0 bases from J; junction bases left unmatched: 17. In DNA form, the CDR3 reads TGTGCCAGCAGCTTAGCGCCCGGGACAGCGATACCATCCTACTCTGGGGCCAACGTCCTGACTTTC. Protein product: CASSLAPGTAIPSYSGANVLTF.

This clonotype has more than one count but fewer than ten. The gene calls are TRBV5-1 and TRBJ2-4, with 9 bases fitting TRBD2. Looked up from germline, CDR1 is SGHRS and CDR2 is YFSETQ. J lost 10 bases, V lost 3 bases, and 8 bases had no gene match. The CDR3 contains 14 residues. In DNA form, the CDR3 reads TGCGCCAGCAGCTCCGGACTAGCGCTGGGGATTCAGTACTTC. It is translated as CASSSGLALGIQYF.

This sequence joins TRBV24-1 and TRBJ2-6; no firm D call. Trimming took 4 bases from V and 0 from J, leaving 9 bases between them. Per germline, CDR1 KGHDR and CDR2 SFDVKD. CDR3 size: 16 residues. In DNA form, the CDR3 reads TGTGCCACCAGTGACCGGAGCAGCTCTGGGGCCAACGTCCTGACTTTC. Translating it yields CATSDRSSSGANVLTF.